This entry describes one T cell receptor beta chain. Its target is not known. This entry comes from a study of cytomegalovirus exposure and HLA in healthy donors. The overall study: Early release data held roughly 90 million unique TCRs from HLA-typed donors. Overall study findings and caveats: For most TCR beta V segments, an earlier analysis put the productive rate at about 87% or about 30% of the time. Later on, an analysis showed TCR association rates differing by HLA locus, with DRB1 the most and HLA-C the fewest. Rare TCR sequences predominated, though certain public TCRs were found in many donors.

Primers included in the PCR were 60 Vbeta and 13 Jbeta primers. Measured with immunoSEQ multiplex PCR; TCRdb has only the in-frame clones, and not every one. The data contain about 31,000 clones, about 63% of them singletons. CDR3 length: 13 amino acids. Germline V lookup: CDR1 SGHRS, CDR2 YFSETQ. V was clipped by 4 bases and J by 3 bases, with 10 bases between them. The sequence derives from a middle-aged man in good health and CMV-seropositive. Sequenced material: PBMCs. The rearrangement joins TRBV5-1 to TRBJ2-5, with D tentatively TRBD1 (6 bases). The CDR3 DNA is TGCGCCAGCAGCACAGGGCAGGAAGAGACCCAGTACTTC. Translated, it gives CASSTGQEETQYF.